Listed below are T cell receptor beta chains from one sample, sequenced in a study of blood T cells in healthy people across ages. From the 5' RACE reads, TCRdb called clonotypes with MiXCR, one entry per CDR3 protein. Found here are approximately 810,000 distinct CDR3 sequences, around 34% of them singletons; the top ten hold 10% to 15%. Material: blood. The receptor set was obtained from a man aged 18 to 35 in good health. Both conserved end residues are part of each CDR3. The order of the fields is D gene, J gene, clone size, V gene, CDR3 DNA, CDR3 protein. D genes are given only for firm matches. Clone size, where shown, is once, few, many, or a class for clones that have expanded.

. TRBJ2-3 . TRBV2 TGTGCCAGCAGCGGGGGTCTCAGCACAGATACGCAGTATTTT CASSGGLSTDTQYF
. TRBJ2-1 . TRBV2 TGTGCCAGCATACTCGAGGGGGAAGAGACCCAGTTCTTC CASILEGEETQFF
. TRBJ2-7 few TRBV20-1 TGCAGTGCTAGAAAGAAGGGCTACGAGCAGTACTTC CSARKKGYEQYF
TRBD2 TRBJ2-7 . TRBV10-3 TGTGCCATCGGGAGGGGACGGGATAACAATGAGCAGTACTTC CAIGRGRDNNEQYF
. TRBJ2-2 few TRBV5-8 TGTGCCAGCAGCGGTCTGGCGCCAAACACCGGGGAGCTGTTTTTT CASSGLAPNTGELFF
. TRBJ1-6 many TRBV6-2/TRBV6-3 TGTGCCAGCAGTGATAGGAATTCACCCCTCCACTTT CASSDRNSPLHF
. TRBJ2-1 few TRBV6-2/TRBV6-3 TGTGCCAGCAGTGACATAGAGACCCAGTTCTTC CASSDIETQFF
TRBD1 TRBJ2-1 many TRBV9 TGTGCCAGCACCGGGACAGGGGTCAATGAGCAGTTCTTC CASTGTGVNEQFF
. TRBJ2-1 . TRBV5-6 TGTGCCAGCAGCTTGGACGGGACTTCCTACAATGAGCAGTTCTTC CASSLDGTSYNEQFF
. TRBJ2-4 many TRBV5-1 TGCGCCAGCAGCTTGGAAAGGGGGACCAAAAACATTCAGTACTTC CASSLERGTKNIQYF
. TRBJ2-7 . TRBV10-3 TGTGCCATCAGTTCAACCCCGCGGGGGCTCTCCTACAATGAGCAGTACTTC CAISSTPRGLSYNEQYF
. TRBJ1-5 . TRBV7-2 TGTGCCAGCAGCTTGTTAGGGGGACAGCCCCAGCATTTT CASSLLGGQPQHF
TRBD1 TRBJ2-3 few TRBV20-1 TGCAGTGCTAGTAAAATTCAGGGGGCCGCAGATACGCAGTATTTT CSASKIQGAADTQYF
. TRBJ2-7 few TRBV20-1 TGCAGTGCTCGGTCAGAGGGCGGCGAGCAGTACTTC CSARSEGGEQYF
TRBD2 TRBJ2-1 few TRBV7-2 TGTGCCAGCAGCCTGACTAGCGTTGAGCAGTTCTTC CASSLTSVEQFF
TRBD2 TRBJ2-2 . TRBV4-3 TGCGCCAGCAGCCAAGATCGGCTAGCGGCCGGGGAGCTGTTTTTT CASSQDRLAAGELFF
TRBD2 TRBJ2-3 few TRBV5-1 TGCGCCAGCAGCTTCAGGGAGGGGGATACGCAGTATTTT CASSFREGDTQYF
TRBD1 TRBJ2-5 many TRBV15 TGTGCCACCAGCAAAGACAGGGGGCGATTGGAGACCCAGTACTTC CATSKDRGRLETQYF
TRBD1 TRBJ1-2 . TRBV6-5 TGTGCCAGCAGAAATGGACAGGGGACGTTGGACTATGGCTGCACCTTC CASRNGQGTLDYGCTF
. TRBJ1-1 . TRBV6-2/TRBV6-3 TGTGCCAGCATTGCGCCCCTGCAGGGGAGGGGGGGCTACCTCCGATGGAACACTGAAGCTTTCTTT CASIAPLQGRGGYLRWNTEAFF
TRBD1 TRBJ2-7 . TRBV25-1 TGTGCCAGCAGTCACCGACAGGGTAGCTACGAGCAGTACTTC CASSHRQGSYEQYF
TRBD1 TRBJ1-6 many TRBV12-3/TRBV12-4 TGTGCCAGCAGTCTCAGGACAGGGGGGGAAGGAACACCCCTCCACTTT CASSLRTGGEGTPLHF
. TRBJ1-2 few TRBV28 TGTGCCACGAGGAGCGGCCGGGACAACTATGGCTACACCTTC CATRSGRDNYGYTF
. TRBJ2-7 few TRBV30 TGTGCCTGGAGGGGATCAGGCTCCCACGAGCAGTACTTC CAWRGSGSHEQYF
. TRBJ1-2 . TRBV7-9 TGTGCCAGCAGCTTAGAAGCGGATGGCTACACCTTC CASSLEADGYTF
. TRBJ2-1 . TRBV7-2 TGTGCCAGCAGCTTAAGCGGTGATCATAATGAGCAGTTCTTC CASSLSGDHNEQFF
. TRBJ1-5 . TRBV7-8 TGTGCCAGCAGCCATGGGGGGGGATCATATAGCAATCAGCCCCAGCATTTT CASSHGGGSYSNQPQHF
TRBD1 TRBJ1-4 many TRBV12-3/TRBV12-4 TGTGCCAGCAGTCCCTACAGGGGGCGAACTAATGAAAAACTGTTTTTT CASSPYRGRTNEKLFF